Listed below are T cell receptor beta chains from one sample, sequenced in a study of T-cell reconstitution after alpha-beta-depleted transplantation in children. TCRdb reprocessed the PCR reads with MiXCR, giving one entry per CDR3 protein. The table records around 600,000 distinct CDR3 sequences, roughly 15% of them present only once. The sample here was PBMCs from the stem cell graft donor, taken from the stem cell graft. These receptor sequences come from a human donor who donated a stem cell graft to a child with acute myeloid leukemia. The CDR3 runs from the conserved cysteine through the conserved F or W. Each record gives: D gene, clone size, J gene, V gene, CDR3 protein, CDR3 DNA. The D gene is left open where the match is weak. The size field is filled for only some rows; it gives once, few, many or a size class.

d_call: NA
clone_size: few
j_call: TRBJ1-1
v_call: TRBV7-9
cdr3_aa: CASSGPEYTEAFF
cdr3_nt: TGTGCCAGCAGCGGTCCGGAATACACTGAAGCTTTCTTT

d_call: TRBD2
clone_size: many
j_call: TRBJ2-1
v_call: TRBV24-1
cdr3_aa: CATSDLGLAANEQFF
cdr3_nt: TGTGCCACCAGTGATTTGGGACTAGCGGCCAATGAGCAGTTCTTC

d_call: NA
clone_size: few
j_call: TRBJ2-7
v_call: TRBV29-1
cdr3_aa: CSVGKGNEQYF
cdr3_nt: TGCAGCGTTGGTAAGGGGAACGAGCAGTACTTC

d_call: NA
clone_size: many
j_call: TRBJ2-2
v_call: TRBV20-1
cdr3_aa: CSAKLLGSRDGELFF
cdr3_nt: TGCAGTGCTAAATTACTGGGTTCGAGGGACGGGGAGCTGTTTTTT

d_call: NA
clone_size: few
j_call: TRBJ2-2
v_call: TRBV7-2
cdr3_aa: CASTSLPNTGELFF
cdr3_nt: TGTGCCAGCACCTCTCTCCCAAACACCGGGGAGCTGTTTTTT

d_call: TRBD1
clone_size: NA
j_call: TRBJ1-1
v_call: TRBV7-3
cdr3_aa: CASSALTGQLTEAFF
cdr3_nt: TGTGCCAGCAGCGCACTAACGGGACAGCTCACTGAAGCTTTCTTT

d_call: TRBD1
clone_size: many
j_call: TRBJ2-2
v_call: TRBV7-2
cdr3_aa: CASSSPGGLNTGELFF
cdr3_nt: TGTGCCAGCAGCAGTCCAGGGGGCCTCAACACCGGGGAGCTGTTTTTT

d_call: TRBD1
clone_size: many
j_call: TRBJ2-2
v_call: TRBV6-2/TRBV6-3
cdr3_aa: CASSLSYGQANTGELFF
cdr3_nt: TGTGCCAGCAGTTTGAGTTACGGACAGGCGAACACCGGGGAGCTGTTTTTT

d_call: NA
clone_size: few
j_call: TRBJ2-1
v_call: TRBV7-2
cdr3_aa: CASSLWGLYSYNEQFF
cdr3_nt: TGTGCCAGCAGCCTCTGGGGGCTTTATTCCTACAATGAGCAGTTCTTC

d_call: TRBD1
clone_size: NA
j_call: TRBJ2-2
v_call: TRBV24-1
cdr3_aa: CATSDNLQGMNTGELFF
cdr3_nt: TGTGCCACCAGTGACAACTTACAGGGGATGAACACCGGGGAGCTGTTTTTT

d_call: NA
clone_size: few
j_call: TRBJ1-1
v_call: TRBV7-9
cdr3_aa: CASSLVRQSAEAFF
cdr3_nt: TGTGCCAGCAGCTTAGTCCGACAATCGGCTGAAGCTTTCTTT

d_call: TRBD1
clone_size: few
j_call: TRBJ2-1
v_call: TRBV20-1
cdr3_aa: CSAPDTGGVRGYNEQFF
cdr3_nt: TGCAGTGCCCCGGACACAGGGGGAGTTCGCGGCTACAATGAGCAGTTCTTC

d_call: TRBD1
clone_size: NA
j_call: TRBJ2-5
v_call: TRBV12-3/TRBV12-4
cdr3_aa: CASSLGPQGAETQYF
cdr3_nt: TGTGCCAGCAGTTTAGGACCACAGGGGGCCGAGACCCAGTACTTC

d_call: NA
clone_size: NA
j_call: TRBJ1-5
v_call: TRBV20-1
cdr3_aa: CSARARGGLNSNQPQHF
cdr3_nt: TGCAGTGCTAGGGCCAGGGGAGGGCTGAATAGCAATCAGCCCCAGCATTTT

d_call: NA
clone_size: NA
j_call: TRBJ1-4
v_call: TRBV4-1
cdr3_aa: CASSQGWATNEKLFF
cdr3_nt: TGCGCCAGCAGCCAAGGTTGGGCAACTAATGAAAAACTGTTTTTT

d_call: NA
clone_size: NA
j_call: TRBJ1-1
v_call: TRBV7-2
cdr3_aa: CASSLGRQQRGTEAFF
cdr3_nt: TGTGCCAGCAGCTTAGGCCGACAGCAGCGAGGGACTGAAGCTTTCTTT

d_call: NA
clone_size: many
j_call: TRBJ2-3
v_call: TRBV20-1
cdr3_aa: CSARPGLTSTDTQYF
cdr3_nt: TGCAGTGCTAGACCGGGACTCACTAGCACAGATACGCAGTATTTT

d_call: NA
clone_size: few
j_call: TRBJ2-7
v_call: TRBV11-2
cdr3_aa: CASSSGTHLGNEQYF
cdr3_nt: TGTGCCAGCAGCTCGGGAACCCACCTCGGGAACGAGCAGTACTTC

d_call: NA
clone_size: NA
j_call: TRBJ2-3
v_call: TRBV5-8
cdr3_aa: CASSLALFIGTTDTQYF
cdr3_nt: TGTGCCAGCAGCTTGGCCTTATTTATAGGGACTACAGATACGCAGTATTTT

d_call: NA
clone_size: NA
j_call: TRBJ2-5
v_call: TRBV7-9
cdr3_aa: CASRREHETQYF
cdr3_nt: TGTGCCAGCAGACGGGAGCATGAGACCCAGTACTTC

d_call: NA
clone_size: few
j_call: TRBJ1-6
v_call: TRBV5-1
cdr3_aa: CASSLEAGSSYNSPLHF
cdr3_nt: TGCGCCAGCAGCTTGGAGGCAGGGAGCTCCTATAATTCACCCCTCCACTTT

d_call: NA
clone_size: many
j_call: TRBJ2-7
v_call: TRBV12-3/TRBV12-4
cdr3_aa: CASSPTGSSYEQYF
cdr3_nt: TGTGCCAGCAGCCCCACAGGGAGCTCCTACGAGCAGTACTTC

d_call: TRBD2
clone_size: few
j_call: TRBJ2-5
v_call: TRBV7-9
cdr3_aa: CASSTGTSGEQETQYF
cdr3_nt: TGTGCCAGCAGCACCGGGACTAGCGGCGAACAAGAGACCCAGTACTTC

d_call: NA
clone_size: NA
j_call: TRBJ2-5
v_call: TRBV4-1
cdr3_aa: CASSPQLGEQETQYF
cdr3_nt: TGCGCCAGCAGCCCTCAACTGGGGGAACAAGAGACCCAGTACTTC

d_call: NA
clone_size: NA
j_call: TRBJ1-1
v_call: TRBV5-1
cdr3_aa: CASSSRVFGDGLTEAFF
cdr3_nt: TGCGCCAGCAGCTCAAGGGTTTTCGGGGACGGGCTCACTGAAGCTTTCTTT

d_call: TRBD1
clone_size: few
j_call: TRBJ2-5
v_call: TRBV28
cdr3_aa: CASRQGTSVNQETQYF
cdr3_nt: TGTGCCAGCAGACAGGGGACATCGGTTAACCAAGAGACCCAGTACTTC

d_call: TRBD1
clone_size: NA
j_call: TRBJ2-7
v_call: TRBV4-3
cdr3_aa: CASSQDPRDREQYF
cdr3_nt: TGCGCCAGCAGCCAAGATCCCAGGGACAGAGAGCAGTACTTC

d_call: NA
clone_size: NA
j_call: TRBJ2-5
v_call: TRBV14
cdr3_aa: CASSQDFGIQETQYF
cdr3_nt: TGTGCCAGCAGCCAAGATTTCGGGATTCAAGAGACCCAGTACTTC